This T cell receptor (beta chain) was identified during a study of monozygotic twins with inflammatory bowel disease. From the 5' RACE reads, TCRdb lists one entry per CDR3 protein and no DNA. Its table records roughly 160,000 distinct CDR3 sequences. CDR1 and CDR2 from the germline V gene are MNHEY and SMNVEV (reference sequence). The CDR3 totals 15 residues. This TCR was sampled from a human donor with ulcerative colitis or Crohn's disease, or a healthy co-twin of an affected twin (not recorded which). Sequenced material: blood. The rearrangement links TRBV27 to TRBJ1-1; with no DNA, the TCRdb D assignment of TRBD1 cannot be verified. CDR3 protein: CASSILDRGNTEAFF.